This T cell receptor beta chain was documented in a study of blood T cell repertoires in COVID-19. Study summary: Acute and convalescent COVID-19 specimens originated in the United States, Italy and Spain.

Study processing details: How many nucleated cells were present was estimated from reference gene primer amplification. TCRdb keeps only in-frame clones here, not all; method: immunoSEQ multiplex PCR. The V and J calls and clone size were taken over from that table, and D and trimming were inferred from the DNA. The table has around 200,000 clones, approximately 83% seen once. What was sequenced was peripheral blood. The TCR was taken from a human donor with acute or convalescent COVID-19. The donor label of this sample is uncertain.

In nucleotides, the CDR3 is TGTGCCAGCAGTGAGGGACAGAACTATGGCTACACCTTC. This codes for CASSEGQNYGYTF. This chain links TRBV6-1 with TRBJ1-2, with TRBD1 identical over 7 bases. The CDR3 spans 13 residues. Per the germline V gene, CDR1 is MNHNS and CDR2 is SASEGT. Unmatched junction bases numbered 0, after V lost 3 bases and J lost 2 bases.